A single sample gave rise to the 9 T cell receptor beta chains below, sequenced in a study of beta chain features in type 1 diabetes. Every isolated RNA sample was fully reverse transcribed, so sequencing captured expressed TCRB transcripts. The data were produced by immunoSEQ multiplex PCR, yet TCRdb's version contains in-frame clones alone and is incomplete. The table includes 310,000 or so clones, roughly 8% detected once. The sequencing input was central memory CD4+ T cells from blood. Source of these receptors: a woman between 18 and 29 years old in good health.

This clone was counted at least ten times. The chain uses TRBV14 and TRBJ2-1; D is tentatively TRBD1 or TRBD2 (5 bases each). Trimming shortened V by 0 bases and J by 3 bases, and 15 bases separated the two germline ends. Germline loops: CDR1 SGHDN, CDR2 FVKESK. The CDR3 contains 17 residues. The CDR3 DNA is TGTGCCAGCAGCCAAGAATCAGGGTCTAGCTTCTACAATGAGCAGTTCTTC. Translating it yields CASSQESGSSFYNEQFF.

The CDR3 region has the DNA TGTGCCAGCAGCCAAGTTGGCCGAAGCGAGCAGTACTTC. Translation: CASSQVGRSEQYF. V usage is TRBV4-2 and J usage is TRBJ2-7; unclear D gene. Germline CDR1 and CDR2: LGHNA and YNFKEQ. V was cut by 1 base and J by 6 bases, with 10 bases left in between. This CDR3 is built from 13 residues.

The chain recombines TRBV7-2 with TRBJ2-4, with D perhaps matching TRBD1 (5 bases). This CDR3 region has 14 residues. Trimming removed 4 bases at V and 1 base at J, with 8 bases between. Germline V lookup: CDR1 SGHTA, CDR2 FQGNSA. The CDR3 reads CASSSSGAKNIQYF. The CDR3 DNA reads as TGTGCCAGCAGCTCGTCAGGGGCCAAAAACATTCAGTACTTC.

This sequence joins TRBV11-2 and TRBJ2-5; D uncertain. V lost 5 bases to trimming and J lost 4 bases, with 8 bases between them. This CDR3 spans 12 amino acids. From germline, CDR1 is SGHAT and CDR2 FQNNGV. In DNA form, the CDR3 reads TGTGCCAGCAGCCCTGCAGGAGAGACCCAGTACTTC. It codes for CASSPAGETQYF.

This clone was counted between two and nine times. The genes are TRBV7-2 and TRBJ2-7; D may correspond to TRBD1 or TRBD2 (5 bases each). Between the trimmed V and J ends, which lost 0 bases and 0 bases, there was a span of 6 bases. Germline CDR1 and CDR2: SGHTA and FQGNSA. This CDR3 contains 14 residues. The CDR3 DNA sequence: TGTGCCAGCAGCTTAGCGGGGGACTCCTACGAGCAGTACTTC. Encoded protein: CASSLAGDSYEQYF.

V gene TRBV2 combines with J gene TRBJ2-5; TRBD1 matches 7 bases. The CDR3 has 15 amino acids. The V gene end was trimmed by 6 bases and the J gene end by 2 bases; junction bases not matched to a gene: 9. In germline, CDR1 is SNHLY, CDR2 FYNNEI. CDR3 nucleotide sequence: TGTGCCAGCAGCACGTCGACAGGGAGACAAGAGACCCAGTACTTC. The encoded protein is CASSTSTGRQETQYF. Combining the CDR3 with reference TRBV2 and TRBJ2-5 gives the whole variable domain EPEVTQTPSHQVTQMGQEVILRCVPISNHLYFYWYRQILGQKVEFLVSFYNNEISEKSEIFDDQFSVERPDGSNFTLKIRSTKLEDSAMYFCASSTSTGRQETQYFGPGTRLLVL.

The rearrangement joins TRBV5-1 to TRBJ2-3; D is uncertain. The germline gives CDR1 SGHRS, CDR2 YFSETQ. Deletions cut 0 bases from V and 4 bases from J, with 9 bases between. The CDR3 length is 14 residues. The CDR3 DNA is TGCGCCAGCAGCTTGGAGCCCCCGGCAGATACGCAGTATTTT. This sequence encodes CASSLEPPADTQYF.

This clone showed up many times. CDR3 amino acids: CAISEGGGAREQYF. CDR3 DNA sequence: TGTGCCATCAGTGAGGGAGGGGGTGCGCGGGAGCAGTACTTC. The chain is built from TRBV10-3 and TRBJ2-7; D might be TRBD1 or TRBD2, each matching 6 bases. V was pared by 2 bases and J by 7 bases, with 15 bases between. The germline gives CDR1 ENHRY, CDR2 SYGVKD. CDR3 length: 14 amino acids.

The chain has TRBV29-1 and TRBJ2-3; D possibly corresponds to TRBD1 (5 bases). Trimming took off 4 bases at V and 8 bases at J, with 16 bases between the two ends. The CDR3 totals 13 residues. CDR1 and CDR2 (germline): SQVTM, ANQGSEA. The CDR3 DNA reads as TGCAGCGTTGGAGTTCAGGGTACCGGTACGCAGTATTTT. Translation gives CSVGVQGTGTQYF.